The entry below describes one T cell receptor beta chain. This entry comes from a study of blood T cell repertoires in COVID-19. Study summary: COVID-19 samples, acute and convalescent, were from the United States, Italy and Spain. Sources were T cells, B-cell-depleted T cells, or PBMCs; the material itself was cDNA or gDNA.

V shed 0 bases and J 5 bases; nucleotides not matched to a gene: 5. The CDR3 extends over 15 amino acids. In germline, CDR1 is SGHDT, CDR2 YYEEEE. In the original workflow: Nucleated cell counts were estimated from reference gene primer amplification. Profiled with immunoSEQ multiplex PCR; TCRdb holds only in-frame clones, not every one. Clone size and V and J calls were adopted from that table, with D and trimming inferred from the DNA. The table includes about 59,000 clones, 88% detected once. The source material was peripheral blood. V is TRBV5-6 and J is TRBJ1-2; 9 bases fit TRBD1. The receptor was derived from a woman over 75 with active COVID-19. The CDR3 spells CASSLGDRESYGYTF. The CDR3 nucleotides read TGTGCCAGCAGCTTGGGGGACAGGGAGAGTTATGGCTACACCTTC.